The rows below give T cell receptor beta chains drawn from one sample of a study of cytomegalovirus exposure and HLA in healthy donors. Sequencing used immunoSEQ multiplex PCR; TCRdb keeps in-frame clones, though not all of them. The data hold about 150,000 clones, with nearly 10% observed a single time. What was sequenced was PBMCs. Receptors were obtained from a man over 45 in good health and CMV-seronegative. Each CDR3 is given with its conserved first and last residue. Each record gives: D gene, V gene, clone size, J gene, CDR3 DNA, CDR3 protein. A D gene is named only where the DNA matches it firmly. Size is omitted from some rows. Given values are once, few, many or a class for expanded clones.

D gene: TRBD1
V gene: TRBV7-8
clone size: .
J gene: TRBJ1-1
CDR3 DNA: TGTGCCAGCACCAGACAGGGGGCGATGAGGGGCACTGAAGCTTTCTTT
CDR3 protein: CASTRQGAMRGTEAFF

D gene: .
V gene: TRBV2
clone size: .
J gene: TRBJ1-3
CDR3 DNA: TGTGCCAGCATGGGGGCCGCTGGTCCGAACACCATATATTTT
CDR3 protein: CASMGAAGPNTIYF

D gene: .
V gene: TRBV6-1
clone size: few
J gene: TRBJ2-7
CDR3 DNA: TGTGCCAGCAGTGTGACTAATCAGCCCTCCTACGAGCAGTACTTC
CDR3 protein: CASSVTNQPSYEQYF

D gene: .
V gene: TRBV19
clone size: .
J gene: TRBJ1-4
CDR3 DNA: TGTGCCAGTAGTATAGATCACAGCTATTACGAAAAACTGTTTTTT
CDR3 protein: CASSIDHSYYEKLFF

D gene: TRBD1
V gene: TRBV18
clone size: .
J gene: TRBJ2-7
CDR3 DNA: TGTGCCAGCTCACGCGACAGGGGTGAAGAGCAGTACTTC
CDR3 protein: CASSRDRGEEQYF

D gene: .
V gene: TRBV28
clone size: few
J gene: TRBJ2-6
CDR3 DNA: TGTGCCAGCAGTCAGGACGGGATCTCTGGGGCCAACGTCCTGACTTTC
CDR3 protein: CASSQDGISGANVLTF

D gene: TRBD1
V gene: TRBV19
clone size: .
J gene: TRBJ1-5
CDR3 DNA: TGTGCCAGTAGGTTAACCGGGACAGGGGATAATCAGCCCCAGCATTTT
CDR3 protein: CASRLTGTGDNQPQHF

D gene: .
V gene: TRBV7-2
clone size: few
J gene: TRBJ1-1
CDR3 DNA: TGTGCCAGCAGCTTTTGGGGGCACGGGACTGAAGCTTTCTTT
CDR3 protein: CASSFWGHGTEAFF

D gene: TRBD2
V gene: TRBV5-4
clone size: .
J gene: TRBJ2-1
CDR3 DNA: TGTGCCAGCAGCTTGTTGTCTAGCGGGAGTAGAAATGAGCAGTTCTTC
CDR3 protein: CASSLLSSGSRNEQFF

D gene: .
V gene: TRBV18
clone size: .
J gene: TRBJ2-5
CDR3 DNA: TGTGCCAGCTCACCAGGGCTTCAAGAGACCCAGTACTTC
CDR3 protein: CASSPGLQETQYF

D gene: .
V gene: TRBV30
clone size: .
J gene: TRBJ2-3
CDR3 DNA: TGTGCCTGGAGCAAGGGGGGGCTACGTACGCAGTATTTT
CDR3 protein: CAWSKGGLRTQYF

D gene: .
V gene: TRBV30
clone size: .
J gene: TRBJ1-4
CDR3 DNA: TGTGCCTGGAGTGTACTGAGGGCAACTAATGAAAAACTGTTTTTT
CDR3 protein: CAWSVLRATNEKLFF

D gene: .
V gene: TRBV7-7
clone size: few
J gene: TRBJ2-3
CDR3 DNA: TGTGCCAGCAGTTCCGGGTCAGGGTGGGATACGCAGTATTTT
CDR3 protein: CASSSGSGWDTQYF

D gene: .
V gene: TRBV15
clone size: .
J gene: TRBJ2-5
CDR3 DNA: TGTGCCACCAGCACTTTACTGAATAGCGTGGAGACCCAGTACTTC
CDR3 protein: CATSTLLNSVETQYF

D gene: .
V gene: TRBV5-1
clone size: few
J gene: TRBJ2-3
CDR3 DNA: TGCGCCAGCAGGCCCCCGGGGACACAAACGGCAGATACGCAGTATTTT
CDR3 protein: CASRPPGTQTADTQYF

D gene: TRBD2
V gene: TRBV7-8
clone size: few
J gene: TRBJ2-5
CDR3 DNA: TGTGCCAGCAGCTTAGTGTCCTACCGGGAGGCCCAGTACTTC
CDR3 protein: CASSLVSYREAQYF

D gene: .
V gene: TRBV6-1
clone size: few
J gene: TRBJ2-5
CDR3 DNA: TGTGCCAGCAGTGAATGGGCAACCCAAGAGACCCAGTACTTC
CDR3 protein: CASSEWATQETQYF

D gene: .
V gene: TRBV11-3
clone size: few
J gene: TRBJ2-3
CDR3 DNA: TGTGCCAGCAGCTTAGAAGGGGGGGCATCAGATACGCAGTATTTT
CDR3 protein: CASSLEGGASDTQYF

D gene: .
V gene: TRBV7-2
clone size: few
J gene: TRBJ1-2
CDR3 DNA: TGTGCCAGCAGCATGACAGGCCCCTATGGCTACACCTTC
CDR3 protein: CASSMTGPYGYTF

D gene: TRBD2
V gene: TRBV2
clone size: .
J gene: TRBJ2-7
CDR3 DNA: TGTGCCAGCAGTTTTCTAGCGGGAGGGTCGGGAGAGCAGTACTTC
CDR3 protein: CASSFLAGGSGEQYF

D gene: .
V gene: TRBV6-5
clone size: .
J gene: TRBJ1-3
CDR3 DNA: TGTGCCAGCAGTTCCCCTCACGGGGATCCTGGAAACACCATATATTTT
CDR3 protein: CASSSPHGDPGNTIYF

D gene: .
V gene: TRBV28
clone size: many
J gene: TRBJ1-1
CDR3 DNA: TGTGCCACCTACAGGGTCACTGAAGCTTTCTTT
CDR3 protein: CATYRVTEAFF

D gene: .
V gene: TRBV14
clone size: few
J gene: TRBJ1-1
CDR3 DNA: TGTGCCAGCAGCCAATCCGTAGGACACGCTGAAGCTTTCTTT
CDR3 protein: CASSQSVGHAEAFF

D gene: TRBD1
V gene: TRBV6-1
clone size: few
J gene: TRBJ2-7
CDR3 DNA: TGTGCCAGCAGTGAAGGACCCGAGGGACAGGCAAACTACGAGCAGTACTTC
CDR3 protein: CASSEGPEGQANYEQYF

D gene: .
V gene: TRBV10-1
clone size: .
J gene: TRBJ1-5
CDR3 DNA: TGCGCCAGCAGTGGTGTGGGGGCCAATCAGCCCCAGCATTTT
CDR3 protein: CASSGVGANQPQHF

D gene: .
V gene: TRBV5-1
clone size: .
J gene: TRBJ2-3
CDR3 DNA: TGCGCCAGCAGCCCCCCAGGCAGGGGAGGGCCAGATACGCAGTATTTT
CDR3 protein: CASSPPGRGGPDTQYF

D gene: .
V gene: TRBV7-2
clone size: few
J gene: TRBJ2-7
CDR3 DNA: TGTGCCAGCAGCCAAACTACAGGGGGGGGCTACGAGCAGTACTTC
CDR3 protein: CASSQTTGGGYEQYF

D gene: TRBD1
V gene: TRBV10-3
clone size: few
J gene: TRBJ1-2
CDR3 DNA: TGTGCCATCAGTGATCGGGACAGAAACATAAACTATGGCTACACCTTC
CDR3 protein: CAISDRDRNINYGYTF

D gene: TRBD1
V gene: TRBV6-5
clone size: .
J gene: TRBJ2-2
CDR3 DNA: TGTGCCAGCAGTTACCGGGACAGTACCGGGGAGCTGTTTTTT
CDR3 protein: CASSYRDSTGELFF

D gene: .
V gene: TRBV5-1
clone size: .
J gene: TRBJ2-3
CDR3 DNA: TGCGCCAGCAGCTATGCTAGCTACACAGATACGCAGTATTTT
CDR3 protein: CASSYASYTDTQYF

D gene: TRBD1
V gene: TRBV6-5
clone size: .
J gene: TRBJ1-4
CDR3 DNA: TGTGCCAGCAGGAACTCCGGGACAGGGAACGAAAAACTGTTTTTT
CDR3 protein: CASRNSGTGNEKLFF

D gene: .
V gene: TRBV21-1
clone size: .
J gene: TRBJ1-6
CDR3 DNA: TGTGCCATCGCGGTGGGGGGGTGTGGCGCCTATAATTCACCCCTCCACTTT
CDR3 protein: CAIAVGGCGAYNSPLHF

D gene: TRBD1
V gene: TRBV28
clone size: few
J gene: TRBJ1-3
CDR3 DNA: TGTGCCAGCAGTTCAGGGGGACAAGACACCATATATTTT
CDR3 protein: CASSSGGQDTIYF

D gene: TRBD2
V gene: TRBV25-1
clone size: few
J gene: TRBJ2-5
CDR3 DNA: TGTGCCAGCAGTTCCCAGCGGGGGGGGGAGACCCAGTACTTC
CDR3 protein: CASSSQRGGETQYF

D gene: TRBD1
V gene: TRBV5-4
clone size: .
J gene: TRBJ2-5
CDR3 DNA: TGTGCCAGCAGCTACAGGGGGCGCAGCCAAGAGACCCAGTACTTC
CDR3 protein: CASSYRGRSQETQYF

D gene: .
V gene: TRBV19
clone size: few
J gene: TRBJ2-1
CDR3 DNA: TGTGCCAGTACCCTTACCACTAGCAGCTACAATGAGCAGTTCTTC
CDR3 protein: CASTLTTSSYNEQFF

D gene: .
V gene: TRBV4-2
clone size: few
J gene: TRBJ2-5
CDR3 DNA: TGTGCCAGCAGCCAAGATGGGCTAGCGAACCAAGAGACCCAGTACTTC
CDR3 protein: CASSQDGLANQETQYF

D gene: TRBD2
V gene: TRBV5-1
clone size: .
J gene: TRBJ2-3
CDR3 DNA: TGCGCCAGCAGCTTGGGTGTAGCGGGGCGCACAGATACGCAGTATTTT
CDR3 protein: CASSLGVAGRTDTQYF

D gene: .
V gene: TRBV7-2
clone size: .
J gene: TRBJ2-5
CDR3 DNA: TGTGCCAGCAGACGGGGGACGGGAGAGACCCAGTACTTC
CDR3 protein: CASRRGTGETQYF

D gene: TRBD1
V gene: TRBV6-1
clone size: .
J gene: TRBJ2-2
CDR3 DNA: TGTGCCAGCAGTGAACCCAGGGGGCGCCGAACCGGGGAGCTGTTTTTT
CDR3 protein: CASSEPRGRRTGELFF

D gene: .
V gene: TRBV7-8
clone size: .
J gene: TRBJ1-1
CDR3 DNA: TGTGCCAGCAGCCCGGGAAGCAACCCAAATACAGCGTACACTGAAGCTTTCTTT
CDR3 protein: CASSPGSNPNTAYTEAFF

D gene: .
V gene: TRBV27
clone size: few
J gene: TRBJ1-1
CDR3 DNA: TGTGCCAGCAGTTTCCCAGGGGAAAAAGCTTTCTTT
CDR3 protein: CASSFPGEKAFF

D gene: .
V gene: TRBV18
clone size: .
J gene: TRBJ1-2
CDR3 DNA: TGTGCCAGCTCACCGGCGGGGAATAACTATGGCTACACCTTC
CDR3 protein: CASSPAGNNYGYTF

D gene: TRBD1
V gene: TRBV9
clone size: .
J gene: TRBJ1-3
CDR3 DNA: TGTGCCAGCAGCTCTTGGGGGGACAGCGCTGGAAACACCATATATTTT
CDR3 protein: CASSSWGDSAGNTIYF

D gene: TRBD2
V gene: TRBV19
clone size: .
J gene: TRBJ2-3
CDR3 DNA: TGTGCCAGTAGTGCCCGACTAGCGGGAGGCGGAGATACGCAGTATTTT
CDR3 protein: CASSARLAGGGDTQYF

D gene: .
V gene: TRBV6-1
clone size: few
J gene: TRBJ2-7
CDR3 DNA: TGTGCCAGTGCTAAGGACACGACCTACGAGCAGTACTTC
CDR3 protein: CASAKDTTYEQYF

D gene: .
V gene: TRBV30
clone size: few
J gene: TRBJ2-7
CDR3 DNA: TGTGCCTGGAGTGTAGGCGGATACGAGCAGTACTTC
CDR3 protein: CAWSVGGYEQYF

D gene: TRBD2
V gene: TRBV4-2
clone size: few
J gene: TRBJ2-3
CDR3 DNA: TGTGCCAGCAGCCAAGATAGGACTAGTATTCCAGATACGCAGTATTTT
CDR3 protein: CASSQDRTSIPDTQYF

D gene: .
V gene: TRBV28
clone size: few
J gene: TRBJ1-1
CDR3 DNA: TGTGCCAGCACCGGGAACACTGAAGCTTTCTTT
CDR3 protein: CASTGNTEAFF

D gene: .
V gene: TRBV9
clone size: .
J gene: TRBJ1-3
CDR3 DNA: TGTGCCAGCTCAGGGTCTGGAAACACCATATATTTT
CDR3 protein: CASSGSGNTIYF

D gene: TRBD1
V gene: TRBV28
clone size: few
J gene: TRBJ1-2
CDR3 DNA: TGTGCCAGCAGTTTGGGACAGGGGGCGAGATATGGCTACACCTTC
CDR3 protein: CASSLGQGARYGYTF

D gene: .
V gene: TRBV5-6
clone size: .
J gene: TRBJ2-5
CDR3 DNA: TGTGCCAGCAGCCCGACAGCCCAAGAGACCCAGTACTTC
CDR3 protein: CASSPTAQETQYF

D gene: TRBD2
V gene: TRBV4-2
clone size: .
J gene: TRBJ2-1
CDR3 DNA: TGTGCCAGCAGCCAAAGTTCCGTCGGGACTAGCGACAATGAGCAGTTCTTC
CDR3 protein: CASSQSSVGTSDNEQFF

D gene: .
V gene: TRBV4-1
clone size: .
J gene: TRBJ2-5
CDR3 DNA: TGCGCCAGCAGCCAAGAGGGGCTGGCGGAGACCCAGTACTTC
CDR3 protein: CASSQEGLAETQYF

D gene: .
V gene: TRBV6-5
clone size: few
J gene: TRBJ1-1
CDR3 DNA: TGTGCCAGCAGGGAGGGTTCTGGTGGGGGTGCTTTCTTT
CDR3 protein: CASREGSGGGAFF

D gene: TRBD1
V gene: TRBV5-1
clone size: .
J gene: TRBJ1-4
CDR3 DNA: TGCGCCAGCAGCTTGCCGCAGGGGGTAACTAATGAAAAACTGTTTTTT
CDR3 protein: CASSLPQGVTNEKLFF

D gene: TRBD1
V gene: TRBV5-4
clone size: few
J gene: TRBJ2-5
CDR3 DNA: TGTGCCAGCAGCCCCACCCCGACAGGGGGTCGGGAGACCCAGTACTTC
CDR3 protein: CASSPTPTGGRETQYF

D gene: TRBD2
V gene: TRBV30
clone size: .
J gene: TRBJ2-1
CDR3 DNA: TGTGCCTGGATAGCGGGAGGGTCGTACAATGAGCAGTTCTTC
CDR3 protein: CAWIAGGSYNEQFF